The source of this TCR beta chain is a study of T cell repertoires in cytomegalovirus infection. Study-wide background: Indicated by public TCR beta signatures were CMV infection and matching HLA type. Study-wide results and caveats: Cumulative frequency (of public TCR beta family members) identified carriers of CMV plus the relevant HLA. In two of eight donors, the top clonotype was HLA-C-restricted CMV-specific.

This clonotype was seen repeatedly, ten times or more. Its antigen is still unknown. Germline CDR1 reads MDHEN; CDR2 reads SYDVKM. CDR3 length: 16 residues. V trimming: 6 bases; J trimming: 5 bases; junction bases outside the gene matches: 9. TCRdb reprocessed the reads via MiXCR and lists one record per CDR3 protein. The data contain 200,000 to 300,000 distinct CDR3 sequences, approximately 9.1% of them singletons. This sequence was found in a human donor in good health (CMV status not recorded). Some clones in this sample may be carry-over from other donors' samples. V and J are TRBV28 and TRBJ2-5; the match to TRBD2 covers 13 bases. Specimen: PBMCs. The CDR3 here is CASSPLGLAGEETQYF. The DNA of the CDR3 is TGTGCCAGCAGCCCTCTTGGACTAGCGGGGGAGGAGACCCAGTACTTC. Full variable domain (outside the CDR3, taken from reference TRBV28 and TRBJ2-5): DVKVTQSSRYLVKRTGEKVFLECVQDMDHENMFWYRQDPGLGLRLIYFSYDVKMKEKGDIPEGYSVSREKKERFSLILESASTNQTSMYLCASSPLGLAGEETQYFGPGTRLLVL.